These T cell receptor beta chains were read from a single sample in a study of blood T cell repertoires in COVID-19. Assay: immunoSEQ multiplex PCR; the TCRdb copy retains only in-frame clones and omits some. The sample has around 100,000 clones, about 91% seen once. The sequenced material came from peripheral blood. Source of these receptors: a human donor with active COVID-19. The donor label of this sample is uncertain. Both conserved end residues are part of each CDR3. A D gene is named only where the DNA matches it firmly. Clone size, where shown, is once, few, many, or a class for clones that have expanded.

d_call: TRBD2; v_call: TRBV24-1; clone_size: -; j_call: TRBJ2-3; cdr3_aa: CATSDTSGARNTQYF; cdr3_nt: TGTGCCACCAGTGACACCAGCGGGGCACGCAACACGCAGTATTTT
d_call: -; v_call: TRBV7-2; clone_size: -; j_call: TRBJ2-5; cdr3_aa: CASSLGRGGQTQYF; cdr3_nt: TGTGCCAGCAGCTTAGGGAGGGGTGGGCAGACCCAGTACTTC
d_call: TRBD1; v_call: TRBV10-2; clone_size: -; j_call: TRBJ1-1; cdr3_aa: CASSKTGGGEAFF; cdr3_nt: TGCGCCAGCAGCAAGACAGGGGGCGGTGAAGCTTTCTTT
d_call: -; v_call: TRBV7-9; clone_size: -; j_call: TRBJ2-5; cdr3_aa: CASSLDLTEETQYF; cdr3_nt: TGTGCCAGCAGCTTAGACTTGACTGAGGAGACCCAGTACTTC
d_call: -; v_call: TRBV20-1; clone_size: -; j_call: TRBJ1-1; cdr3_aa: CSASFSGIDTEAFF; cdr3_nt: TGCAGTGCTAGTTTTTCAGGTATCGACACTGAAGCTTTCTTT
d_call: TRBD1; v_call: TRBV4-3; clone_size: -; j_call: TRBJ2-3; cdr3_aa: CASSQVTGTGVTADTQYF; cdr3_nt: TGCGCCAGCAGCCAAGTTACCGGGACAGGGGTTACCGCAGATACGCAGTATTTT
d_call: TRBD2; v_call: TRBV5-6; clone_size: once; j_call: TRBJ2-1; cdr3_aa: CASSLERGGKNEQFF; cdr3_nt: TGTGCCAGCAGCTTGGAGCGGGGGGGCAAAAATGAGCAGTTCTTC
d_call: TRBD1; v_call: TRBV5-6; clone_size: once; j_call: TRBJ2-1; cdr3_aa: CASSLTRDRGEHNEQFF; cdr3_nt: TGTGCCAGCAGCTTAACCCGAGACAGGGGTGAGCACAATGAGCAGTTCTTC
d_call: -; v_call: TRBV7-3; clone_size: -; j_call: TRBJ2-3; cdr3_aa: CASSLAAVSDTQYF; cdr3_nt: TGTGCCAGCAGCTTAGCCGCGGTTTCAGATACGCAGTATTTT
d_call: -; v_call: TRBV2; clone_size: -; j_call: TRBJ1-1; cdr3_aa: CASNGPVTEAFF; cdr3_nt: TGTGCCAGCAACGGTCCGGTAACTGAAGCTTTCTTT
d_call: -; v_call: TRBV5-1; clone_size: -; j_call: TRBJ1-3; cdr3_aa: CASSLDGGGNTIYF; cdr3_nt: TGCGCCAGCAGCTTGGATGGGGGCGGAAACACCATATATTTT
d_call: TRBD1; v_call: TRBV12-5; clone_size: -; j_call: TRBJ1-2; cdr3_aa: CASGLVRGPGGTGSPAHYGYTF; cdr3_nt: TGTGCTAGTGGTTTGGTACGGGGCCCCGGAGGGACAGGGTCGCCCGCCCACTATGGCTACACCTTC
d_call: -; v_call: TRBV19; clone_size: -; j_call: TRBJ1-5; cdr3_aa: CASSISEGGQPQHF; cdr3_nt: TGTGCCAGTAGTATATCAGAGGGCGGTCAGCCCCAGCATTTT
d_call: TRBD2; v_call: TRBV6-1; clone_size: -; j_call: TRBJ2-5; cdr3_aa: CASSEDGTIGAQYF; cdr3_nt: TGTGCCAGCAGTGAAGACGGGACTATAGGGGCCCAGTACTTC
d_call: -; v_call: TRBV18; clone_size: -; j_call: TRBJ1-1; cdr3_aa: CASSPGGADTEAFF; cdr3_nt: TGTGCCAGCTCACCAGGGGGCGCGGACACTGAAGCTTTCTTT
d_call: -; v_call: TRBV9; clone_size: few; j_call: TRBJ1-3; cdr3_aa: CASSAHSTDSGNTIYF; cdr3_nt: TGTGCCAGCAGCGCTCATTCGACAGACTCTGGAAACACCATATATTTT
d_call: -; v_call: TRBV23-1; clone_size: -; j_call: TRBJ1-5; cdr3_aa: CASSLSLRCRVGRNQPQHF; cdr3_nt: TGCGCCAGCAGTCTTTCACTCAGGTGCAGGGTAGGCCGCAATCAGCCCCAGCATTTT
d_call: TRBD2; v_call: TRBV4-2; clone_size: -; j_call: TRBJ2-3; cdr3_aa: CASSRRVAGIDTDTQYF; cdr3_nt: TGTGCCAGCAGCCGAAGAGTAGCGGGGATCGACACAGATACGCAGTATTTT
d_call: -; v_call: TRBV5-1; clone_size: -; j_call: TRBJ2-5; cdr3_aa: CASSPGGILQETQYF; cdr3_nt: TGCGCCAGCAGTCCCGGGGGAATACTCCAAGAGACCCAGTACTTC
d_call: -; v_call: TRBV11-2; clone_size: -; j_call: TRBJ1-4; cdr3_aa: CASNNPARVKEKLFF; cdr3_nt: TGTGCCAGCAATAACCCCGCCAGGGTTAAAGAAAAACTGTTTTTT
d_call: -; v_call: TRBV29-1; clone_size: once; j_call: TRBJ1-2; cdr3_aa: CSVVIQESLRGYTF; cdr3_nt: TGCAGCGTTGTGATACAGGAGTCCCTGAGGGGCTACACCTTC